The 29 T cell receptor beta chains presented below share a single source sample, sequenced in a study of OX40 agonist ivuxolimab in advanced cancers. Repertoires were generated with immunoSEQ multiplex PCR, while TCRdb's copy carries only in-frame clones and drops some. Seen here are tens of thousands of clones, 86% observed once, and the top ten hold roughly 6%. Source: CD4+ or CD8+ T cells sorted from blood, taken in a trial of the OX40 agonist ivuxolimab. These receptors all come from an adult with an advanced solid tumor such as melanoma, head and neck, liver or kidney cancer.

The chain uses TRBV6-5 and TRBJ2-7; 8 nucleotides match TRBD1. The CDR3 has 13 amino acids. Germline V gene lookup returns CDR1 MNHEY and CDR2 SVGAGI. CDR3 in amino acids: CAIGGQEGYEQYF. The CDR3 DNA follows: TGTGCGATTGGGGGACAGGAGGGCTACGAGCAGTACTTC.

For the CDR3, the DNA is TGTGCCAGCAGTTACAGAGGGGGACAGGGGACCGGGGAGCTGTTTTTT. It encodes CASSYRGGQGTGELFF. The chain is built from TRBV6-5 and TRBJ2-2; 10 nucleotides align to TRBD1. The ends lost 2 bases at V and 5 bases at J; junction bases unmatched: 5. The CDR3 contains 16 residues. Germline lookup yields CDR1 MNHEY and CDR2 SVGAGI.

The rearrangement links TRBV7-2 to TRBJ2-2; no reliable D call. Trimming cost V 4 bases and J 3 bases, with 3 bases left between them. The CDR3 runs to 12 residues. The germline V gene encodes CDR1 SGHTA and CDR2 FQGNSA. The CDR3 spells CASSSYTGELFF. CDR3 coding DNA: TGTGCCAGCAGCTCGTACACCGGGGAGCTGTTTTTT.

V and J are TRBV7-9 and TRBJ1-1; no clear D. Between the trimmed V and J ends, which lost 3 bases and 1 base, there was a span of 6 bases. The CDR3 consists of 13 residues. Looked up from germline, CDR1 is SEHNR and CDR2 is FQNEAQ (reference sequence). In nucleotides, the CDR3 is TGTGCCAGCAGCTTCTTATCGAACACTGAAGCTTTCTTT. Its translation: CASSFLSNTEAFF.

J is TRBJ2-4 and V is TRBV25-1, with D perhaps TRBD1 (5 bases). With 3 bases removed from V and 0 bases from J, the gap between germline ends came to 9 bases. The germline gives CDR1 MGHDK, CDR2 SYGVNS. This CDR3 has 15 amino acids. CDR3 bases: TGTGCCAGCAGTGATGTGACAGAAGCCAAAAACATTCAGTACTTC. This codes for CASSDVTEAKNIQYF.

This clone showed up just a few times. The rearrangement joins TRBV2 to TRBJ2-1; D remains unclear. The CDR3 is 13 residues long. In germline, CDR1 is SNHLY, CDR2 FYNNEI. V was shortened by 4 bases and J by 1 base, with 5 bases between the two germline ends. The CDR3 DNA reads TGTGCCAGCAGTGCAAGGTCCTACAATGAGCAGTTCTTC. Amino acids: CASSARSYNEQFF.

This clone was detected only once. The J gene is TRBJ2-1, the V gene TRBV6-1; D possibly corresponds to TRBD2 (5 bases). The CDR3 spans 19 residues. The V gene lost 2 bases and the J gene lost 0 bases, with 20 bases spanning the gap. From germline, CDR1 is MNHNS and CDR2 SASEGT. DNA of the CDR3: TGTGCCAGCAGTGAAAGACTAAACCTCCTCGGGGTCTCCTACAATGAGCAGTTCTTC. Translated: CASSERLNLLGVSYNEQFF.

V usage is TRBV19 and J usage is TRBJ2-5; D remains unclear. Germline loops: CDR1 LNHDA, CDR2 SQIVND (reference sequence). V was trimmed by 1 base and J by 5 bases, leaving 2 bases between them. This CDR3 contains 11 residues. CDR3 protein: CASSIAETQYF. CDR3 nucleotide sequence: TGTGCCAGTAGTATAGCGGAGACCCAGTACTTC.

The rearrangement links TRBV6-5 to TRBJ2-1, with a possible D match to TRBD2 (5 bases). Germline values: CDR1 MNHEY, CDR2 SVGAGI. V gave up 4 bases and J gave up 2 bases, with 12 bases separating them. CDR3 length: 15 amino acids. CDR3 sequence reads: CASSFVASPYNEQFF. CDR3 DNA sequence: TGTGCCAGCAGTTTTGTAGCGAGTCCCTACAATGAGCAGTTCTTC.

J is TRBJ2-3 and V is TRBV4-2, with D possibly matching TRBD2 (6 bases). The V gene lost 3 bases and the J gene lost 3 bases, with 13 bases spanning the gap. The length of the CDR3 is 15 residues. Per germline, CDR1 LGHNA and CDR2 YNFKEQ. As DNA, the CDR3 is TGTGCCAGCAGCCACTTAAGCGGGTCAACAGATACGCAGTATTTT. It encodes CASSHLSGSTDTQYF.

J is TRBJ1-2 and V is TRBV5-1; D might be TRBD1 (5 bases). Germline loops: CDR1 SGHRS, CDR2 YFSETQ. This CDR3 is built from 15 residues. V was shortened by 4 bases and J by 4 bases, with 17 bases between the two germline ends. The CDR3 region is CASSGGDGTTYGYTF. The CDR3 DNA sequence: TGCGCCAGCAGCGGCGGGGACGGAACCACCTATGGCTACACCTTC.

Turning to this clone: The junction departs from the called germline gene at one end, perhaps through a read error. This CDR3 reads CASSLADSYEQYF. For the CDR3, the DNA is TGTGCCAGCAGCCTAGCCGACAGCTACGAGCAGTACTTC. This chain uses TRBV7-9 with TRBJ2-7, with D perhaps assigned TRBD1 or TRBD2 (5 bases each). The CDR3 consists of 13 residues. CDR1 and CDR2 (germline): SEHNR, FQNEAQ (reference sequence). Based on the CDR3 plus reference TRBV7-9 and TRBJ2-7, the full variable domain is DTGVSQNPRHKITKRGQNVTFRCDPISEHNRLYWYRQTLGQGPEFLTYFQNEAQLEKSRLLSDRFSAERPKGSFSTLEIQRTEQGDSAMYLCASSLADSYEQYFGPGTRLTVT.

V usage is TRBV9 and J usage is TRBJ2-3; no clear D gene. CDR1 and CDR2 from the germline V gene are SGDLS and YYNGEE. The CDR3 runs to 13 residues. Trimming took 1 base from V and 3 from J, leaving 6 bases between them. The CDR3 DNA is TGTGCCAGCAGCGTAACGGCGACAGATACGCAGTATTTT. Translating it yields CASSVTATDTQYF.

The CDR3 nucleotides read TGTGCCACCAGCAGAGATCTGGGGGACAGAGCTTTCTTT. Translated, it gives CATSRDLGDRAFF. The chain joins TRBV15 to TRBJ1-1, with 7 bases lining up with TRBD1. CDR1 and CDR2 (germline): LNHNV, YYDKDF (reference sequence). J lost 10 bases, V lost 0 bases, and 5 bases had no gene match. The CDR3 runs to 13 residues.

This chain links TRBV10-3 with TRBJ1-2; 8 bases fit TRBD1. V lost 7 bases, J lost 4 bases, and 8 bases stayed unmatched. From germline, CDR1 is ENHRY and CDR2 SYGVKD. The CDR3 is 14 residues long. The CDR3 bases are TGTGCCATCACAGGACAGGGTACGGCCTATGGCTACACCTTC. This gives the protein CAITGQGTAYGYTF.

The chain uses TRBV27 and TRBJ2-7; 8 nucleotides match TRBD1. V lost 2 bases to trimming and J lost 5 bases; unmatched junction nucleotides: 11. This CDR3 contains 16 residues. From germline, CDR1 is MNHEY and CDR2 SMNVEV (reference sequence). CDR3 residues: CASSLIFAGTGNEQYF. The CDR3 nucleotides are TGTGCCAGCAGTTTAATCTTCGCCGGGACAGGAAACGAGCAGTACTTC.

The CDR3 protein is CSVDLTGMYGYTF. In DNA form, the CDR3 reads TGCAGCGTTGACCTGACAGGGATGTATGGCTACACCTTC. The chain uses TRBV29-1 and TRBJ1-2; 7 bases agree with TRBD1. Unmatched junction bases numbered 6, after V lost 3 bases and J lost 5 bases. This CDR3 has 13 residues. Germline lookup yields CDR1 SQVTM and CDR2 ANQGSEA.

The V gene is TRBV29-1, the J gene TRBJ2-1; D remains ambiguous. V lost 7 bases, J lost 2 bases, and 12 bases lay in between. The CDR3 contains 13 residues. CDR1 SQVTM and CDR2 ANQGSEA come from the germline V gene. CDR3 residues: CSGRSRTYNEQFF. DNA of the CDR3: TGCAGCGGAAGGAGTCGAACCTACAATGAGCAGTTCTTC.

This chain joins TRBV5-1 and TRBJ1-1; D unresolved. V was trimmed by 4 bases and J by 7 bases, leaving 11 bases between them. CDR1 SGHRS and CDR2 YFSETQ come from the germline V gene. This CDR3 has 12 residues. For the CDR3, the DNA is TGCGCCAGCAGCCTCGGTGGCTTTGAAGCTTTCTTT. Encoded protein: CASSLGGFEAFF.

V and J are TRBV27 and TRBJ1-4; D may be TRBD1 (6 bases). CDR1 is MNHEY, CDR2 SMNVEV, per germline (reference sequence). Trimming removed 5 bases at V and 0 bases at J, with 16 bases between. The CDR3 runs to 17 residues. The CDR3 loop reads CASSRYRAGATNEKLFF. In DNA, the CDR3 is TGTGCCAGCAGTCGATACAGGGCAGGTGCAACTAATGAAAAACTGTTTTTT.

In its sample, this clone was seen many times. The V call is TRBV2, the J call TRBJ1-2, with D possibly being TRBD1 (5 bases). The V gene's germline CDR1 is SNHLY and CDR2 FYNNEI. The germline V and J ends were trimmed by 1 base and 8 bases, with 14 bases remaining between them. CDR3 length: 14 residues. DNA for the CDR3: TGTGCCAGCAGTGAAGGCGGCAGGGTGAAAGGCTACACCTTC. Amino acid sequence: CASSEGGRVKGYTF.

This sequence joins TRBV30 and TRBJ2-5; the D gene is possibly TRBD2 (6 bases). The CDR3 covers 13 residues. Germline CDR1 GTSNPN, CDR2 SVGIG (reference sequence). Trimming pared 1 base from V and 1 base from J, leaving 7 bases between. The CDR3 sequence is CAWSGRVQETQYF. The CDR3 DNA reads TGTGCCTGGAGTGGGAGGGTCCAAGAGACCCAGTACTTC.

The chain carries TRBV7-9 and TRBJ2-5; no firm D call. V was shortened by 1 base and J by 2 bases, with 8 bases between the two germline ends. Germline V lookup: CDR1 SEHNR, CDR2 FQNEAQ (reference sequence). This CDR3 contains 14 residues. CDR3 in DNA: TGTGCCAGCAGCTTAGGCAGCGCGCAAGAGACCCAGTACTTC. This encodes CASSLGSAQETQYF.

Turning to this clone: Other DNA sequences in this sample translate to the same CDR3. The chain joins TRBV5-1 to TRBJ1-2; D unclear. The germline CDR1 and CDR2 sequences are SGHRS and YFSETQ. The V end lost 0 bases, the J end lost 6 bases, and 6 bases lay between the germline ends. The CDR3 is 12 amino acids. CDR3 sequence: CASSLEGNGYTF. CDR3 DNA: TGCGCCAGCAGCTTGGAAGGAAATGGCTACACCTTC. The entire variable domain, with the rest obtained from reference TRBV5-1 and TRBJ1-2, is as follows: KAGVTQTPRYLIKTRGQQVTLSCSPISGHRSVSWYQQTPGQGLQFLFEYFSETQRNKGNFPGRFSGRQFSNSRSEMNVSTLELGDSALYLCASSLEGNGYTFGSGTRLTVV.

V and J are TRBV7-9 and TRBJ1-2, with TRBD1 matching 7 bases. Trimming at V came to 1 base and at J to 3 bases, leaving 5 bases not matched to a gene. The germline CDR1 and CDR2 sequences are SEHNR and FQNEAQ (reference sequence). This CDR3 contains 15 residues. The CDR3 sequence: CASSLEQGKYYGYTF. The CDR3 DNA reads TGTGCCAGCAGCTTAGAACAGGGGAAGTACTATGGCTACACCTTC.

This rearrangement joins TRBV6-5 to TRBJ1-1; D possibly corresponds to TRBD1 (6 bases). Trimming took 10 bases from V and 5 from J, leaving 14 bases between them. This CDR3 contains 12 residues. Germline CDR1 and CDR2: MNHEY and SVGAGI. CDR3 coding DNA: TGTGCCACCCGAACAGGGAGGACTGAAGCTTTCTTT. It encodes CATRTGRTEAFF.

The chain employs TRBV5-6 and TRBJ1-6; D is undetermined. Germline-derived CDR1 and CDR2 are SGHDT and YYEEEE. The V gene lost 0 bases and the J gene lost 0 bases, with 10 bases spanning the gap. The CDR3 spans 17 residues. The chain's CDR3 is CASSLGTAGSYNSPLHF. The CDR3 DNA follows: TGTGCCAGCAGCTTGGGGACCGCGGGCTCCTATAATTCACCCCTCCACTTT.

The chain's CDR3 is CASSIGTGTLREQYF. The CDR3 bases are TGTGCCAGTAGTATCGGCACCGGAACACTCCGCGAGCAGTACTTC. The chain links TRBV19 to TRBJ2-7; no reliable D call. Looked up from germline, CDR1 is LNHDA and CDR2 is SQIVND (reference sequence). The CDR3 extends over 15 amino acids. V lost 3 bases to trimming and J lost 6 bases, with 18 bases between them.

V is TRBV6-5 and J is TRBJ1-1, with D possibly being TRBD1 (6 bases). V was trimmed by 4 bases and J by 0 bases, leaving 15 bases between them. Germline lookup yields CDR1 MNHEY and CDR2 SVGAGI. This CDR3 spans 16 amino acids. Here the CDR3 reads CASSSRGTRMNTEAFF. In DNA, the CDR3 is TGTGCCAGCAGTTCACGGGGGACACGTATGAACACTGAAGCTTTCTTT.